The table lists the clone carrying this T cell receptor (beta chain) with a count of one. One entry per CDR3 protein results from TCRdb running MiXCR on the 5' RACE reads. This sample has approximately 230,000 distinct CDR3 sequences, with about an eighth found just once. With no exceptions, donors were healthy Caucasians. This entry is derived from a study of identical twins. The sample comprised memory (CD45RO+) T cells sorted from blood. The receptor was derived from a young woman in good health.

The CDR3 here is CSAHRTVQETQYF. In DNA form, the CDR3 reads TGCAGTGCTCACAGGACGGTCCAAGAGACCCAGTACTTC. The chain couples TRBV20-1 to TRBJ2-5; tentative D call: TRBD1 (5 bases). The CDR3 consists of 13 residues. Germline assignment: CDR1 DFQATT and CDR2 SNEGSKA (reference sequence). Trimming took off 5 bases at V and 1 base at J, with 11 bases between the two ends.